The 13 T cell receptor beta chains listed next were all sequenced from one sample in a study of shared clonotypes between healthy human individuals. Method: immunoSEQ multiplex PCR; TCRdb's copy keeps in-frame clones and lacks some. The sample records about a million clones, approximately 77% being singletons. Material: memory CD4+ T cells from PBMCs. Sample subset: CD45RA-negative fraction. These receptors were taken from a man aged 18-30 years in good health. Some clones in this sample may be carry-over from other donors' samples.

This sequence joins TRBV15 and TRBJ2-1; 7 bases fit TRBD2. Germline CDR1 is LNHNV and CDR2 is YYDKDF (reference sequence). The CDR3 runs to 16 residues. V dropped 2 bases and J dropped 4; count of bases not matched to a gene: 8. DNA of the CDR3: TGTGCCACCAGCAGACCCCGGGCTAGCGGATACAATGAGCAGTTCTTC. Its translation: CATSRPRASGYNEQFF.

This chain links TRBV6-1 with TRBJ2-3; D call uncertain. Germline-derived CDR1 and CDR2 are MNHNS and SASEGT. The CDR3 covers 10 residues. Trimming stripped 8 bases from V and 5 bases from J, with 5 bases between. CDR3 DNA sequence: TGTGCCAGCTTTGGAGATACGCAGTATTTT. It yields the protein CASFGDTQYF.

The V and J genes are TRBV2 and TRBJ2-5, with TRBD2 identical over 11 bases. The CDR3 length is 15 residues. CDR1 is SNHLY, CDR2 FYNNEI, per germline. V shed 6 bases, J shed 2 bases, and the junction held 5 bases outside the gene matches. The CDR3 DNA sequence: TGTGCCAGCAGCGGGACTAGCGGAATTCAAGAGACCCAGTACTTC. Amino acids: CASSGTSGIQETQYF.

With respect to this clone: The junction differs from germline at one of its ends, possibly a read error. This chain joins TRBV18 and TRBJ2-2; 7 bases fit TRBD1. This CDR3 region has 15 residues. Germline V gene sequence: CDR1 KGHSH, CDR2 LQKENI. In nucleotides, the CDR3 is TGTGCCAGCTCGCCACAGGGGAGAGGCACCGGGGAGCTGTTTTTT. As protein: CASSPQGRGTGELFF.

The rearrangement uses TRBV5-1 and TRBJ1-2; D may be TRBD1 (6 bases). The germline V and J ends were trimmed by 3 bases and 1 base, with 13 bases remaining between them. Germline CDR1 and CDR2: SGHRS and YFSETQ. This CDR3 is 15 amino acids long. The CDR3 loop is CASSSRGGGNYGYTF. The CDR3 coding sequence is TGCGCCAGCAGCTCAAGAGGAGGGGGTAACTATGGCTACACCTTC.

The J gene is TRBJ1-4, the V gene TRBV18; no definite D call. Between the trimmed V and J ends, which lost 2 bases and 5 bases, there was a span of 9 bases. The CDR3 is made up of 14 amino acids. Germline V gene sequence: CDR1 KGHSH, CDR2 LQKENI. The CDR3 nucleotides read TGTGCCAGCTCACCAGTTGAGAGAAATGAAAAACTGTTTTTT. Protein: CASSPVERNEKLFF.

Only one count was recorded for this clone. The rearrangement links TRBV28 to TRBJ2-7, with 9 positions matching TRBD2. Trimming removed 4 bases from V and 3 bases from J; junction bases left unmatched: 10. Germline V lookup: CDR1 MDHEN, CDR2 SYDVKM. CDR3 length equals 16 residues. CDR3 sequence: CASSSTGLARVYEQYF. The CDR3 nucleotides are TGTGCCAGCAGTTCCACCGGACTAGCGAGAGTCTACGAGCAGTACTTC.

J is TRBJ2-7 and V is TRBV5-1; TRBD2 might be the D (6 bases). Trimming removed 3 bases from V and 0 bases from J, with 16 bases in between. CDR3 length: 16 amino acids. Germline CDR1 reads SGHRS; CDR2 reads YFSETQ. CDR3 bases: TGCGCCAGCAGCTGGCCGATTGGCGGGAACTCCTACGAGCAGTACTTC. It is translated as CASSWPIGGNSYEQYF. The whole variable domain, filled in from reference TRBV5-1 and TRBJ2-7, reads KAGVTQTPRYLIKTRGQQVTLSCSPISGHRSVSWYQQTPGQGLQFLFEYFSETQRNKGNFPGRFSGRQFSNSRSEMNVSTLELGDSALYLCASSWPIGGNSYEQYFGPGTRLTVT.

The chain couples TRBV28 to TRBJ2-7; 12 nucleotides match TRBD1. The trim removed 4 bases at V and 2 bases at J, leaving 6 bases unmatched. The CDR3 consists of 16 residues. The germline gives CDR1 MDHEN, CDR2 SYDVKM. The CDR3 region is CASSSPGTGGPYEQYF. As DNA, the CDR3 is TGTGCCAGCAGTTCTCCCGGGACAGGGGGCCCCTACGAGCAGTACTTC.

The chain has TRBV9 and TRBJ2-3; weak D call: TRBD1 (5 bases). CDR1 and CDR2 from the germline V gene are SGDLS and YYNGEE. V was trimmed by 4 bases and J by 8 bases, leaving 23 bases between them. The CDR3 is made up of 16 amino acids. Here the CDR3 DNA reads TGTGCCAGCAGCCCCGAATGGAGCCCGAGCCAGGGTACGCAGTATTTT. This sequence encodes CASSPEWSPSQGTQYF. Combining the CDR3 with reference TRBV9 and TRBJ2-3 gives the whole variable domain DSGVTQTPKHLITATGQRVTLRCSPRSGDLSVYWYQQSLDQGLQFLIQYYNGEERAKGNILERFSAQQFPDLHSELNLSSLELGDSALYFCASSPEWSPSQGTQYFGPGTRLTVL.

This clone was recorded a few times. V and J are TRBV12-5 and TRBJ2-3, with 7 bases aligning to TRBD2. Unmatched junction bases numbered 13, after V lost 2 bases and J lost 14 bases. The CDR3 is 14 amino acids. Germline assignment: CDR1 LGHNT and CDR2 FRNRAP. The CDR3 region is CASGLYGFAGLLYF. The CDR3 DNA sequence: TGTGCTAGTGGTTTGTACGGATTTGCGGGACTACTGTATTTT.

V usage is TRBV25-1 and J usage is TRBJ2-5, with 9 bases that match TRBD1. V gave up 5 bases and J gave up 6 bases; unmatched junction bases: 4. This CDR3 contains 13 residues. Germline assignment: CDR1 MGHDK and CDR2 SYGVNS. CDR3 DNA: TGTGCCAGCAGTTTGGGACAGGGAAAGACCCAGTACTTC. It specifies CASSLGQGKTQYF.

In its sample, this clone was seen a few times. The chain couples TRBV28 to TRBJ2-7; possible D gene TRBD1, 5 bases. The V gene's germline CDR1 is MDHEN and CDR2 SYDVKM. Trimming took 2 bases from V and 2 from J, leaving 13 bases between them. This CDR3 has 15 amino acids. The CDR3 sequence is CASSLRQGGTYEQYF. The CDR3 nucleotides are TGTGCCAGCAGTTTACGGCAGGGCGGCACCTACGAGCAGTACTTC.